This T cell receptor (beta chain) appears in the sequencing data of a study of T cell responses to AZD1222 COVID-19 vaccine (dated by TCRdb to about 2021). General notes on the study: Because spike-specific TCR depth and breadth did not differ between the two schedules, AZD1222 recipients who got a second dose at roughly 4 weeks were pooled with those who got a second dose at roughly 12 weeks. TCR sequencing was performed for fewer than 250 trial participants, of whom about 200 were given two doses of AZD1222 and roughly 25 were given two doses of MenACWY control vaccine. Enrollment into the trials was organized by age into subgroups of 18-55, 56-69 and 70-plus years, and those subgroups contained roughly 150, 30 and 60 TCR-sequenced participants, respectively.

Broad study findings and their caveats: Only a handful of AZD1222 recipients were SARS-CoV-2 seropositive at baseline, limiting conclusions about previously exposed vaccinees. Because no samples from the day 14 peak response were available, repertoires could be characterized only after the peak T cell response. Participants were mostly white British and included more females than males, and it was suggested by the authors that clonal diversity may have been underestimated. After two AZD1222 doses, spike-specific TCR breadth and depth were significantly higher than at day 0 and than in MenACWY recipients. Epitopes outside the regions mutated in the B.1.351 and B.1.1.7 variants were reportedly recognized by nearly half of the unique spike-specific TCRs. Vaccine-associated CD4 TCRs spanned the whole spike protein, with dominant responses in regions 160-218 and 743-854. The 56-69-year group was small, and its depth increase did not reach significance, likely because of low power.

Remarks on this clone: There is no known antigen for this receptor. No much larger clonotype is one base removed from it; base qualities were not supplied.

In light of the paper, this sample's time point label describes: baseline before first vaccination. Vaccinee samples came from UK trials COV001 and COV002, including a single-blind randomized controlled phase 2/3 trial of AZD1222 (ChAdOx1 nCoV-19) in healthy adults. For TCRbeta chain sequencing, PBMC samples were collected from trial participants at day 0 and at day 28 after the second dose. The CDR3 regions of human TCRbeta chains were analyzed by immunosequencing. The study's processing was this. TCRs in the repertoires were compared against a reference library of SARS-CoV-2-specific TCRs that had been generated with the MIRA antigen-specificity platform. Breadth was defined as the fraction of unique TCRs that were SARS-CoV-2-associated, and depth was defined as the fraction of total T cells that were SARS-CoV-2-associated. Using the MIRA data, every spike-specific TCR was mapped to the spike region that the TCR reacted to and assigned to either a CD4 or a CD8 class. Log10-transformed breadth and depth values were compared by one-way ANOVA with Sidak's multiple comparisons tests. TCRdb obtained this table from immuneACCESS and retained in-frame rearrangements with V and J assigned. These tables miss some clones; where compared with another copy, unresolved V genes account for less than half of the shortfall, and the remainder is unexplained. That table is the source of V, J and clone size, and D and trimming were worked out from the DNA. The sample table holds some 140,000 clones, of which 70% to 90% were seen once. Of the sample, 1.5% to 2% is held by the ten largest clones.

CDR1 and CDR2 are read off the germline V gene as MNHEY and SVGEGT. Inclusive of the bounding cysteine and phenylalanine, the CDR3 is 15 residues long. Solely the CDR3 DNA is kept, with 45 bases framed from the first base. Trimmed from V: 4 bases; trimmed from J: 0 bases; junction bases lacking a gene match: 0. The sample in question was peripheral blood, obtained on day 0 of AZD1222 vaccination. This TCR came from an adult in good health. The rearranged chain carries TRBV6-2 or TRBV6-3 and TRBJ2-7, with TRBD2 identical over 13 junction bases. The nucleotides are TGTGCCAGCAGTTGGACTAGCGGGAGCTCCTACGAGCAGTACTTC. It codes for CASSWTSGSSYEQYF.